These T cell receptor beta chains were read from a single sample in a study of CD8 T cells in Susac syndrome. TCRdb re-derived calls from the immunoSEQ multiplex PCR reads in MiXCR, one entry per CDR3 protein. There are about 150,000 distinct CDR3 sequences in the sample; approximately 95% occur only once, and about 0.16% lies in the top ten. The sequencing sample was made of CD4+ T cells from PBMCs. The source is a human donor with Susac syndrome. The CDR3 runs from the conserved cysteine through the conserved F or W. Fields, in order: clone size, V gene, J gene, D gene, CDR3 protein, CDR3 DNA. A D gene is named only where the DNA matches it firmly. Some rows mark clone size as missing; the rest say once, few, many or name a class of expanded clone.

abundance: once
v_gene: TRBV5-1
j_gene: TRBJ2-1
d_gene: TRBD2
CDR3aa: CASSLAGAAGGSANEQFF
CDR3nt: TGCGCCAGCAGCTTGGCCGGGGCAGCGGGGGGCTCGGCAAATGAGCAGTTCTTC

abundance: -
v_gene: TRBV29-1
j_gene: TRBJ1-1
d_gene: -
CDR3aa: CSVAHPDTEAFF
CDR3nt: TGCAGCGTTGCACACCCGGACACTGAAGCTTTCTTT

abundance: -
v_gene: TRBV20-1
j_gene: TRBJ2-1
d_gene: TRBD1
CDR3aa: CSAQTPGTATYNEQFF
CDR3nt: TGCAGTGCTCAGACCCCCGGGACAGCTACCTACAATGAGCAGTTCTTC

abundance: -
v_gene: TRBV3-1
j_gene: TRBJ2-5
d_gene: -
CDR3aa: CASSQDPARETQYF
CDR3nt: TGTGCCAGCAGCCAAGATCCGGCTAGAGAGACCCAGTACTTC

abundance: -
v_gene: TRBV29-1
j_gene: TRBJ1-1
d_gene: -
CDR3aa: CSVGGTPKAEAFF
CDR3nt: TGCAGCGTTGGGGGCACCCCGAAGGCTGAAGCTTTCTTT

abundance: -
v_gene: TRBV25-1
j_gene: TRBJ2-2
d_gene: -
CDR3aa: CASSDPRGLSGELFF
CDR3nt: TGTGCCAGCAGTGACCCCAGGGGTCTGTCCGGGGAGCTGTTTTTT

abundance: -
v_gene: TRBV12-3/TRBV12-4
j_gene: TRBJ2-3
d_gene: -
CDR3aa: CAATLGGTQYF
CDR3nt: TGTGCCGCCACGTTGGGGGGTACGCAGTATTTT

abundance: -
v_gene: TRBV28
j_gene: TRBJ2-7
d_gene: -
CDR3aa: CASQTKWEQYF
CDR3nt: TGTGCCAGCCAAACGAAATGGGAGCAGTACTTC

abundance: -
v_gene: TRBV10-3
j_gene: TRBJ2-1
d_gene: TRBD2
CDR3aa: CAITRGSGGDYNEQFF
CDR3nt: TGTGCCATCACCCGCGGGAGCGGGGGGGATTACAATGAGCAGTTCTTC

abundance: -
v_gene: TRBV2
j_gene: TRBJ2-1
d_gene: -
CDR3aa: CASEQDGNNEQFF
CDR3nt: TGTGCCAGCGAGCAGGACGGCAACAATGAGCAGTTCTTC

abundance: -
v_gene: TRBV9
j_gene: TRBJ2-3
d_gene: TRBD2
CDR3aa: CASSVGGGPPGTDTQYF
CDR3nt: TGTGCCAGCAGCGTTGGCGGGGGGCCCCCCGGCACAGATACGCAGTATTTT

abundance: -
v_gene: TRBV27
j_gene: TRBJ2-5
d_gene: -
CDR3aa: CASSWEYGEETQYF
CDR3nt: TGTGCCAGCAGTTGGGAGTATGGGGAAGAGACCCAGTACTTC

abundance: -
v_gene: TRBV20-1
j_gene: TRBJ2-3
d_gene: TRBD2
CDR3aa: CSAPPSRGGNTQYF
CDR3nt: TGCAGTGCCCCACCATCGCGGGGGGGCAATACGCAGTATTTT

abundance: -
v_gene: TRBV7-3
j_gene: TRBJ1-1
d_gene: -
CDR3aa: CASSETSLANTEAFF
CDR3nt: TGTGCCAGCAGCGAAACATCTCTGGCAAACACTGAAGCTTTCTTT

abundance: -
v_gene: TRBV29-1
j_gene: TRBJ2-2
d_gene: -
CDR3aa: CSARGEKNTGELFF
CDR3nt: TGCAGCGCCCGCGGTGAGAAGAACACCGGGGAGCTGTTTTTT

abundance: -
v_gene: TRBV12-3/TRBV12-4
j_gene: TRBJ1-2
d_gene: -
CDR3aa: CASSLRGGGDYGYTF
CDR3nt: TGTGCCAGCAGTCTCCGGGGCGGGGGCGACTATGGCTACACCTTC

abundance: -
v_gene: TRBV5-1
j_gene: TRBJ2-1
d_gene: -
CDR3aa: CASSLARQFEQFF
CDR3nt: TGCGCCAGCAGCTTGGCCCGGCAATTTGAGCAGTTCTTC

abundance: -
v_gene: TRBV20-1
j_gene: TRBJ2-7
d_gene: -
CDR3aa: CSARGTAYEQYF
CDR3nt: TGCAGTGCTAGGGGGACGGCCTACGAGCAGTACTTC

abundance: -
v_gene: TRBV7-2
j_gene: TRBJ1-1
d_gene: -
CDR3aa: CASSFYREAFF
CDR3nt: TGTGCCAGCAGCTTCTATAGGGAAGCTTTCTTT

abundance: -
v_gene: TRBV3-1
j_gene: TRBJ2-2
d_gene: -
CDR3aa: CASSQVTELFF
CDR3nt: TGTGCCAGCAGCCAAGTGACGGAGCTGTTTTTT

abundance: -
v_gene: TRBV4-3
j_gene: TRBJ2-5
d_gene: TRBD2
CDR3aa: CASSPFARTSGLQETQYF
CDR3nt: TGCGCCAGCAGCCCATTCGCCCGGACTAGCGGATTACAAGAGACCCAGTACTTC

abundance: -
v_gene: TRBV20-1
j_gene: TRBJ2-5
d_gene: -
CDR3aa: CSAAGQETQYF
CDR3nt: TGCAGTGCTGCGGGGCAAGAGACCCAGTACTTC

abundance: once
v_gene: TRBV7-2
j_gene: TRBJ2-5
d_gene: TRBD2
CDR3aa: CASSLPSGGVVAQYF
CDR3nt: TGTGCCAGCAGCTTACCGAGCGGGGGGGTCGTAGCCCAGTACTTC

abundance: -
v_gene: TRBV20-1
j_gene: TRBJ1-2
d_gene: -
CDR3aa: CSAIQAPGGLGTYGYTF
CDR3nt: TGCAGTGCCATCCAAGCCCCTGGGGGACTGGGTACCTATGGCTACACCTTC

abundance: -
v_gene: TRBV2
j_gene: TRBJ2-3
d_gene: TRBD2
CDR3aa: CASSVERGSTDTQYF
CDR3nt: TGTGCCAGCAGTGTCGAGCGGGGGTCCACAGATACGCAGTATTTT

abundance: -
v_gene: TRBV14
j_gene: TRBJ2-2
d_gene: TRBD2
CDR3aa: CASSLQAGNTGELFF
CDR3nt: TGTGCCAGCAGCCTTCAAGCGGGAAACACCGGGGAGCTGTTTTTT

abundance: -
v_gene: TRBV29-1
j_gene: TRBJ1-2
d_gene: -
CDR3aa: CSVGGGRDGYTF
CDR3nt: TGCAGCGTTGGCGGGGGAAGGGATGGCTACACCTTC

abundance: once
v_gene: TRBV2
j_gene: TRBJ2-5
d_gene: -
CDR3aa: CASSDRVGQETQYF
CDR3nt: TGTGCCAGCAGTGACAGGGTCGGCCAAGAGACCCAGTACTTC

abundance: -
v_gene: TRBV12-3/TRBV12-4
j_gene: TRBJ2-1
d_gene: -
CDR3aa: CASRALGRSSYNEQFF
CDR3nt: TGTGCCAGCAGAGCGCTGGGCAGGTCTTCCTACAATGAGCAGTTCTTC

abundance: -
v_gene: TRBV9
j_gene: TRBJ2-2
d_gene: TRBD2
CDR3aa: CASSRSGREAGELFF
CDR3nt: TGTGCCAGCAGCCGTTCGGGGAGGGAGGCCGGGGAGCTGTTTTTT

abundance: -
v_gene: TRBV29-1
j_gene: TRBJ2-7
d_gene: TRBD2
CDR3aa: CSVGAGGYEQYF
CDR3nt: TGCAGCGTTGGTGCGGGGGGCTACGAGCAGTACTTC

abundance: -
v_gene: TRBV6-2/TRBV6-3
j_gene: TRBJ1-2
d_gene: TRBD1
CDR3aa: CASSRQGGGVDYGYTF
CDR3nt: TGTGCCAGCAGTCGACAGGGCGGAGGGGTTGACTATGGCTACACCTTC

abundance: -
v_gene: TRBV2
j_gene: TRBJ1-2
d_gene: -
CDR3aa: CASSPQGTVYGYTF
CDR3nt: TGTGCCAGCAGCCCACAGGGTACGGTCTATGGCTACACCTTC

abundance: -
v_gene: TRBV7-2
j_gene: TRBJ1-2
d_gene: TRBD1
CDR3aa: CASSFRQGTVGYTF
CDR3nt: TGTGCCAGCAGCTTTCGACAGGGGACAGTTGGCTACACCTTC